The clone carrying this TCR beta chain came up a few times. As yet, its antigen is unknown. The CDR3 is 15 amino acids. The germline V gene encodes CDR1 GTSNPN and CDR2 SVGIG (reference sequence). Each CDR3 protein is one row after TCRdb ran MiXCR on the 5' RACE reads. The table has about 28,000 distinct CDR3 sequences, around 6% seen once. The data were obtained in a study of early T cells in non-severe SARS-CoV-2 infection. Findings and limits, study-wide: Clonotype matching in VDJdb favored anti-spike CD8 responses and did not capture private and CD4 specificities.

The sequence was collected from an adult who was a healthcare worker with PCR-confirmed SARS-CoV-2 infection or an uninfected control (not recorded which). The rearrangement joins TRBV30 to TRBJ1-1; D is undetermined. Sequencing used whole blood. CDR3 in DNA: TGTGGCTGCGGCATGGGGAAAGTTAAGGACACTGAAGCTTTCTTT. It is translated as CGCGMGKVKDTEAFF.